This is a list of T cell receptor beta chains from one sample in a study of metastatic and nonmetastatic thyroid tumors. MiXCR re-clonotyped the PCR reads for TCRdb. The sample consists of 30,000 to 35,000 clones, approximately 16% of them appearing once. Source material: blood. The receptors were gathered from a female donor with papillary thyroid cancer or a benign thyroid nodule (not recorded which). Some clones in this sample may be carry-over from other donors' samples. The CDR3 runs from the conserved cysteine through the conserved F or W. A D gene is named only where the DNA matches it firmly. Clone size is given for some rows only: seen once, a few or many times, or a class if the clone is expanded.

d_call	clone_size	v_call	j_call	cdr3_nt	cdr3_aa
.	many	TRBV2	TRBJ1-1	TGTGCCAGCAGTGATTGGGGTAGGAGCACTGAAGCTTTCTTT	CASSDWGRSTEAFF
TRBD1	many	TRBV20-1	TRBJ1-5	TGCAGTGCTAGCCGACAGGGAAGCAATCAGCCCCAGCATTTT	CSASRQGSNQPQHF
.	few	TRBV2	TRBJ1-1	TGTGCCAGCAGCATAACAGTGCAAGGTGAAGCTTTCTTT	CASSITVQGEAFF
.	many	TRBV5-1	TRBJ2-4	TGCGCCAGCAGCCATTCTACAGGTCGGGTCCAAAACATTCAGTACTTC	CASSHSTGRVQNIQYF
.	few	TRBV12-3/TRBV12-4	TRBJ2-2	TGTGCCAGCATCCGGCAGGCGGCGGTCGGTGTAGGGGAGCTGTTTTTT	CASIRQAAVGVGELFF
TRBD1	many	TRBV13	TRBJ2-6	TGTGCCAGCAGCGCGAGCTCCCCGAGGACAGGGTTAGCTGGGGCCAACGTCCTGACTTTC	CASSASSPRTGLAGANVLTF
.	many	TRBV6-5	TRBJ1-5	TGTGCCAGCAGTTACCAAGGGTCTCAGCCCCAGCATTTT	CASSYQGSQPQHF
.	many	TRBV2	TRBJ2-3	TGTGCCAGCAGTGATCCGCGCCTAAGCACAGATACGCAGTATTTT	CASSDPRLSTDTQYF
.	medium-sized	TRBV28	TRBJ1-6	TGTGCCACCGCGGGGGGGGGGGCGCACAGGGTTTCACCCCTCCACTTT	CATAGGGAHRVSPLHF
.	.	TRBV20-1	TRBJ1-6	TGCAGTGCGGGGAAAGGGCCCAGGGGTTCACCCCTCCACTTT	CSAGKGPRGSPLHF
.	medium-sized	TRBV19	TRBJ2-5	TGTGCCAGTAGTATGGATGTTCAAGAGACCCAGTACTTC	CASSMDVQETQYF
TRBD2	.	TRBV6-1	TRBJ2-2	TGTGCCAGACAGGCTAGCGGGGGTATCTCCCCCGGGGAGCTGTTTTTT	CARQASGGISPGELFF
TRBD1	many	TRBV18	TRBJ2-7	TGTGCCAGCTCACAGCCAGGACAGGGGGCTGGGTACGAGCAGTACTTC	CASSQPGQGAGYEQYF
.	many	TRBV7-8	TRBJ1-6	TGTGCCAGCAGCCAGTATGGGAGGGGCTCCTATAATTCACCCCTCCACTTT	CASSQYGRGSYNSPLHF
.	.	TRBV6-2/TRBV6-3	TRBJ2-1	TGTGCCAGCAGCAACGACAGGAAGGCAGCTCAGTTCTTC	CASSNDRKAAQFF
.	.	TRBV12-3/TRBV12-4	TRBJ1-2	TGTGCCCGAACCGACCGAAAGGGGGGAGGCTACACCTTC	CARTDRKGGGYTF
TRBD2	.	TRBV4-1	TRBJ2-3	TGCGCCAGCAGCCACTTGGGGACTAGCGGTTGGTCGTACACAGATACGCAGTATTTT	CASSHLGTSGWSYTDTQYF
.	many	TRBV11-1	TRBJ2-3	TGTGCCAGCAGCTTATATGGCCTCCAAGACACAGATACGCAGTATTTT	CASSLYGLQDTDTQYF
.	.	TRBV11-2	TRBJ2-3	TGTGCCAGCAGTCCGCCTGGATCTGCCACAGATACGCAGTATTTT	CASSPPGSATDTQYF
TRBD1	.	TRBV19	TRBJ1-2	TGTTCCAGTAGGGGGTATTCGGGACAGGAGCCGACTGGCTACACCTTC	CSSRGYSGQEPTGYTF
.	.	TRBV30	TRBJ1-2	TGTGCCTGGAGTGTACTGCCAGGTATTAACTATGGCTACACCTTC	CAWSVLPGINYGYTF
.	many	TRBV5-6	TRBJ2-1	TGTGCCAGCAGCTTGGAACTAGCTCTTGAGCAGTTCTTC	CASSLELALEQFF
.	many	TRBV7-9	TRBJ1-1	TGTGCCAGCAGCTTAACGGGCAGCCGAGGGGCTGAAGCTTTCTTT	CASSLTGSRGAEAFF
.	many	TRBV7-6	TRBJ1-1	TGTGCCAGCAGCTTATCACGGGCCCTGAACACTGAAGCTTTCTTT	CASSLSRALNTEAFF
TRBD1	many	TRBV28	TRBJ1-2	TGTGCCAGCGGTCAGGGGGCCCCTAGTGGCTACACCTTC	CASGQGAPSGYTF
TRBD1	many	TRBV5-6	TRBJ1-1	TGTGCCAGCAGCCTGACAGGGGTTGAAGCTTTCTTT	CASSLTGVEAFF
.	many	TRBV19	TRBJ2-5	TGTGCCAGTAGTTTGACGAGGGGGGGGAAGACCCAGTACTTC	CASSLTRGGKTQYF
TRBD1	medium-sized	TRBV28	TRBJ2-7	TGTGCCAGCAGTTTATGGGGACAGCTTTACGAGCAGTACTTC	CASSLWGQLYEQYF
TRBD2	many	TRBV19	TRBJ2-2	TGTGCCAGTAGTCCCGGGACTAGCGTGAACACCGGGGAGCTGTTTTTT	CASSPGTSVNTGELFF
TRBD1	many	TRBV6-1	TRBJ1-1	TGTGCCAGCAGTCCTACAGGGGCGATGAACACTGAAGCTTTCTTT	CASSPTGAMNTEAFF
TRBD1	many	TRBV30	TRBJ1-5	TGTGCCTGGAGGGGACAGGGGTCCAATCAGCCCCAGCATTTT	CAWRGQGSNQPQHF
TRBD1	medium-sized	TRBV12-3/TRBV12-4	TRBJ2-7	TGTGCCAGCACCCCAGACAGGGAATCGGACGAGCAGTACTTC	CASTPDRESDEQYF
TRBD2	.	TRBV5-4	TRBJ2-7	TGTGCCAGCAGCTTGGATGGGGGGGGACTCTACGAGCAGTACTTC	CASSLDGGGLYEQYF
.	medium-sized	TRBV20-1	TRBJ2-7	TGCAGTGCTGCACAGGGTTCCTACGAGCAGTACTTC	CSAAQGSYEQYF
TRBD2	.	TRBV9	TRBJ2-3	TGTGCCATCAGCCTCGGACTAGCGTGTTACACAGATACGCAGTATTTT	CAISLGLACYTDTQYF
TRBD2	many	TRBV6-1	TRBJ2-1	TGTGCCACCATCTCTACTAGCGCAACCTACAATGAGCAGTTCTTC	CATISTSATYNEQFF
.	many	TRBV7-9	TRBJ2-1	TGTGCCAGCAGCTTAGTAGGCAATGAGCAGTTCTTC	CASSLVGNEQFF
TRBD2	.	TRBV11-3	TRBJ2-7	TGTGCCAGCAGCCACGGGACTAGTTACGAGCAGTACTTC	CASSHGTSYEQYF
TRBD2	many	TRBV19	TRBJ2-3	TGTGCCAGTAGTATCGGGGGGTGGAGTGGAGATATGCAGTATTTT	CASSIGGWSGDMQYF
.	many	TRBV12-3/TRBV12-4	TRBJ2-5	TGTGCCAGCAGTCACAGGGTAGAGACCCAGTACTTC	CASSHRVETQYF